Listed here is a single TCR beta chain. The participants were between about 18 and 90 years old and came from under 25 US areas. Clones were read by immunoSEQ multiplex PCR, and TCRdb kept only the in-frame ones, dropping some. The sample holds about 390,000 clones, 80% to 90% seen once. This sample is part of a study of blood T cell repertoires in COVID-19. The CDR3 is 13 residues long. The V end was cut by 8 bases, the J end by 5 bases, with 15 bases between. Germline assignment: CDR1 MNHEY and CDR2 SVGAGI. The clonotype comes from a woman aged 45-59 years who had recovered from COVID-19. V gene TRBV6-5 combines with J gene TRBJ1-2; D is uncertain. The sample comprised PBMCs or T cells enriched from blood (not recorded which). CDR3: CASGYSPHYGYTF. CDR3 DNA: TGTGCCAGCGGGTACAGCCCCCATTATGGCTACACCTTC.